This is a list of T cell receptor beta chains from one sample in a study of blood T cells in healthy people across ages. TCRdb processed the 5' RACE reads anew with MiXCR; each CDR3 protein has one entry. The profile shows 1 million or so distinct CDR3 sequences, roughly a quarter of them singletons. These sequences were also reported in another study, on T cells of mothers and their children.

Input material: blood. These receptors originate from a girl aged 2 to 10 in good health. The CDR3 runs from the conserved cysteine through the conserved F or W. D genes are given only for firm matches. Where a row states a size, it is once, few, many or the class of an expanded clone; other rows omit it.

v_call	d_call	clone_size	j_call	cdr3_length	cdr3_nt	cdr3_aa
TRBV5-5	-	many	TRBJ1-2	11	TGTGCCAGCAGCTTGGAGGGGGGCTACACCTTC	CASSLEGGYTF
TRBV7-9	-	-	TRBJ2-1	12	TGTGCCAGCAGCTTAGCGCTAGAACTCACGTTCTTC	CASSLALELTFF
TRBV5-1	TRBD2	few	TRBJ2-3	17	TGCGCCAGCAGCTTTGGACTAGCGGGGGTACCAACAGATACGCAGTATTTT	CASSFGLAGVPTDTQYF
TRBV29-1	-	few	TRBJ1-1	11	TGCAGCGCCGGAGAAGGGGCTGAAGCTTTCTTT	CSAGEGAEAFF
TRBV7-9	-	-	TRBJ2-5	14	-	CASSFGPGRETQYF
TRBV29-1	TRBD1	-	TRBJ2-1	15	TGCAGCGTTCAGGGGACAGCCTCAATTATCGATGAGCAGTTCTTC	CSVQGTASIIDEQFF
TRBV7-2	-	few	TRBJ2-3	13	TGTGCCAGCAGTTTGAGGTTTCTGAGTGCGCAGTATTTT	CASSLRFLSAQYF
TRBV12-3/TRBV12-4	-	-	TRBJ2-1	14	TGTGCCAGCAGTTTCTCGGACAAACGGGATGAGCAGTTCTTC	CASSFSDKRDEQFF
TRBV7-3	-	many	TRBJ1-4	13	TGTGCCAGCAGCTTAACTGCAGGGGAAAAACTGTTTTTT	CASSLTAGEKLFF
TRBV5-1	-	-	TRBJ1-4	16	TGCGCCAGCAGCTCCCGAGGGGGATCAACTAATGAAAAACTGTTTTTT	CASSSRGGSTNEKLFF
TRBV28	-	-	TRBJ2-5	14	TGTGCCAGCAGTCCGGGACACACAAGATGGACCCAGTACTTC	CASSPGHTRWTQYF
TRBV4-1	-	-	TRBJ2-1	15	TGCGCCAGCAGACTCACTTTTAGCTCCTACAATGAGCAGTTCTTC	CASRLTFSSYNEQFF
TRBV28	TRBD1	few	TRBJ1-1	13	TGTGCCAGCCACAGGGGCGGGCACACTGAAGCTTTCTTT	CASHRGGHTEAFF
TRBV7-9	-	-	TRBJ1-1	13	TGTGCCAGCAGCTTCGCCAGCTCCACTGAAGCTTTCTTT	CASSFASSTEAFF
TRBV7-9	-	few	TRBJ1-1	11	TGTGCCAGCAGCTTATTTGGGGAAGCTTTCTTT	CASSLFGEAFF
TRBV28	-	many	TRBJ2-7	16	TGTGCCAGCAGTCAACCCGAGACGGGTAGCTCCTACGAGCAGTACTTC	CASSQPETGSSYEQYF
TRBV7-9	TRBD1	-	TRBJ1-4	15	TGTGCCGGCAGTAGACCGGGACAGTCAAATGAAAAACTGTTTTTT	CAGSRPGQSNEKLFF
TRBV9	-	few	TRBJ1-5	14	TGTGCCAGCAGCGTAACCGAATCAGGGCAGCCCCAGCATTTT	CASSVTESGQPQHF
TRBV7-2	-	-	TRBJ2-7	12	TGTGCCAGCAGCTTTGTAGTAGACGAGCAGTACTTC	CASSFVVDEQYF
TRBV20-1	-	few	TRBJ1-1	10	TGCAGCGCTGGACACACTGAAGCTTTCTTT	CSAGHTEAFF
TRBV6-1	-	few	TRBJ2-5	13	TGTGCCAGCTATAGGGGGTACCAAGAGACCCAGTACTTC	CASYRGYQETQYF
TRBV29-1	-	-	TRBJ1-1	11	TGCAGCGTTCGGGGGGATGGTGAAGCTTTCTTT	CSVRGDGEAFF
TRBV28	-	few	TRBJ2-7	15	TGTGCCAGCAGCCCTACCTCGGCGGAGGGTTACGAGCAGTACTTC	CASSPTSAEGYEQYF
TRBV12-3/TRBV12-4	TRBD2	few	TRBJ2-3	14	TGTGCCAGCAGACCTAGCGGGGTTGCAGATACGCAGTATTTT	CASRPSGVADTQYF
TRBV25-1	-	-	TRBJ2-7	14	TGTGCCAGCAGTGAATCGGGGATCTCCTACGAGCAGTACTTC	CASSESGISYEQYF
TRBV9	TRBD1	-	TRBJ2-5	14	TGCGCCAGCAGAGCTACCGGGACAGGGGGCCCCCAGTACTTC	CASRATGTGGPQYF
TRBV19	TRBD1	few	TRBJ2-7	16	TGTGCCAGTAGAAAACAGGGGGCGGACGGCTCCTACGAGCAGTACTTC	CASRKQGADGSYEQYF
TRBV6-2/TRBV6-3	-	-	TRBJ1-1	13	TGTGCCAGCGGAACAGCAGAGAACACTGAAGCTTTCTTT	CASGTAENTEAFF
TRBV7-9	-	-	TRBJ2-3	12	TGTGCCAGCAGCGTCAGTCTGGATACGCAGTATTTT	CASSVSLDTQYF
TRBV20-1	-	-	TRBJ2-7	15	TGCAGTGCTAGCCCCAGCGGTCTGTTCTCGTACGAGCAGTACTTC	CSASPSGLFSYEQYF